The 22 T cell receptor beta chains reported below all come from one sample, sequenced in a study of early T cells in non-severe SARS-CoV-2 infection. From the 5' RACE reads, TCRdb called clonotypes with MiXCR, one entry per CDR3 protein. This sample has around 30,000 distinct CDR3 sequences, with approximately 5% found just once. Sequenced material: whole blood. The receptors were sampled from an adult who was a healthcare worker with PCR-confirmed SARS-CoV-2 infection or an uninfected control (not recorded which).

This clonotype was counted at least ten times. This chain uses TRBV6-5 with TRBJ2-1; TRBD2 aligns across 8 bases. The CDR3 runs 18 residues. Per the germline V gene, CDR1 is MNHEY and CDR2 is SVGAGI. Losses at the gene ends were 5 bases for V and 3 bases for J; bases not matched to a gene: 15. CDR3 sequence: CASSPARTGTSIYNEQFF. The CDR3 nucleotides read TGTGCCAGCAGTCCCGCCCGGACCGGGACTAGTATCTACAATGAGCAGTTCTTC.

In this sample, this clonotype turned up a few times. The rearrangement uses TRBV12-3 or TRBV12-4 and TRBJ1-3; the D gene is possibly TRBD1 (6 bases). The V end lost 5 bases, the J end lost 4 bases, and 12 bases lay between the germline ends. The CDR3 totals 14 residues. The CDR3 bases are TGTGCCAGCAGTATGACAGGAACCGGAAACACCATATATTTT. Protein: CASSMTGTGNTIYF.

Details on this clonotype: This may be a read error, as it is one base from a much larger clone. The gene calls are TRBV20-1 and TRBJ1-2; the D is unclear. This CDR3 is built from 14 residues. The germline V gene has CDR1 DFQATT and CDR2 SNEGSKA (reference sequence). As DNA, the CDR3 is TGCAGTGCCGTGCAACAGTCTACTAACTATGGCCACACCTTC. As protein: CSAVQQSTNYGHTF.

This clonotype was recorded at least ten times. This chain joins TRBV11-2 and TRBJ2-1; weak D call: TRBD2 (6 bases). The length of the CDR3 is 13 residues. The germline V and J ends were trimmed by 5 bases and 8 bases, with 13 bases remaining between them. The germline V gene encodes CDR1 SGHAT and CDR2 FQNNGV. The CDR3 DNA sequence: TGTGCCAGCAGCCCCCGGGGGAAGTATGAGCAGTTCTTC. This encodes CASSPRGKYEQFF.

V and J are TRBV3-1 and TRBJ2-7; a weak D match, TRBD2 (6 bases). The CDR3 is 14 amino acids. Trimming pared 2 bases from V and 3 bases from J, leaving 11 bases between. Per the germline V gene, CDR1 is LGHDT and CDR2 is YNNKEL (reference sequence). The CDR3 loop is CASSQPAGSYEQYF. In DNA form, the CDR3 reads TGTGCCAGCAGCCAACCCGCCGGGAGCTACGAGCAGTACTTC.

This clonotype was observed many times. This chain connects TRBV20-1 to TRBJ2-7, with a tentative D call TRBD1 (6 bases). This CDR3 region has 12 residues. Trimming took 6 bases from V and 3 from J, leaving 12 bases between them. Per germline, CDR1 DFQATT and CDR2 SNEGSKA (reference sequence). CDR3 in amino acids: CSASTGNYEQYF. The CDR3, as DNA: TGCAGTGCCTCTACAGGGAACTACGAGCAGTACTTC.

This clonotype has at least ten counts. The genes are TRBV20-1 and TRBJ1-1; a weak D match, TRBD1 (5 bases). The CDR3 loop spans 12 amino acids. CDR1 and CDR2 (germline): DFQATT, SNEGSKA (reference sequence). The ends were cut back, 6 bases at V and 7 bases at J, with 15 bases in the middle. CDR3 bases: TGCAGTGCGGGGGGGGTTGGCAGTGAAGCTTTCTTT. It codes for CSAGGVGSEAFF.

This clonotype was counted ten times or more. The rearrangement uses TRBV6-4 and TRBJ2-1, with 8 bases lining up with TRBD1. J gave up 7 bases and V 3 bases, and 5 bases lay outside the gene matches. CDR3 length equals 14 residues. Germline CDR1 and CDR2: MRHNA and SNTAGT. This chain's CDR3 is CASSEDTGGNEQFF. The CDR3 bases are TGTGCCAGCAGTGAAGACACAGGGGGGAATGAGCAGTTCTTC.

This chain uses TRBV20-1 with TRBJ2-7; D may correspond to TRBD1 or TRBD2 (5 bases each). The ends were cut back, 1 base at V and 3 bases at J, with 13 bases in the middle. This CDR3 region has 14 residues. Germline CDR1 reads DFQATT; CDR2 reads SNEGSKA (reference sequence). The CDR3 loop reads CSARVRGAHYEQYF. The CDR3 coding sequence is TGCAGTGCTAGAGTAAGAGGGGCCCACTACGAGCAGTACTTC.

This clonotype was counted ten times or more. The rearrangement links TRBV6-5 to TRBJ2-7, with 7 nucleotides matching TRBD2. The CDR3 runs to 13 residues. The V segment lost 7 bases and the J segment 7 bases; nucleotides outside the gene matches: 10. Germline CDR1 and CDR2: MNHEY and SVGAGI. The CDR3 reads CASTVGRGGEQYF. CDR3 in DNA: TGTGCCAGCACCGTGGGGAGGGGTGGTGAGCAGTACTTC.

This clonotype was seen repeatedly, ten times or more. The J gene is TRBJ1-5, the V gene TRBV19; 9 nucleotides match TRBD1. Per the germline V gene, CDR1 is LNHDA and CDR2 is SQIVND (reference sequence). J was trimmed by 6 bases and V by 7 bases; bases with no gene match: 7. The CDR3 is made up of 14 amino acids. In DNA form, the CDR3 reads TGTGCCAGTACTTCAGGACAGGGGCGTCAGCCCCAGCATTTT. Amino acids: CASTSGQGRQPQHF.

This clonotype appeared a few times. This chain links TRBV11-2 with TRBJ2-3; a possible D gene is TRBD1 (7 bases). Germline loops: CDR1 SGHAT, CDR2 FQNNGV. With 5 bases removed from V and 6 bases from J, the gap between germline ends came to 15 bases. The CDR3 consists of 14 residues. The CDR3 DNA reads TGTGCCAGCAGCCCACGGTCAGGGGGGGATACGCAGTATTTT. This codes for CASSPRSGGDTQYF. Drawing the rest from reference TRBV11-2 and TRBJ2-3, the complete variable domain is EAGVAQSPRYKIIEKRQSVAFWCNPISGHATLYWYQQILGQGPKLLIQFQNNGVVDDSQLPKDRFSAERLKGVDSTLKIQPAKLEDSAVYLCASSPRSGGDTQYFGPGTRLTVL.

This clonotype was seen only once. V usage is TRBV11-1 and J usage is TRBJ1-6; the D is unclear. In germline, CDR1 is SGHAT, CDR2 FQDESV (reference sequence). V lost 5 bases, J lost 7 bases, and 15 bases lay in between. The CDR3 is 15 residues long. CDR3 in DNA: TGTGCCAGCAGCCAGCGGACGGGGAAGAATTCACCCCTCCACTTT. Translated, it gives CASSQRTGKNSPLHF.

This clonotype has ten or more counts. The CDR3 DNA follows: TGTGCCAGCAGCATCCTCGGACAGGGGGGAGAGACCCAGTACTTC. Its protein is CASSILGQGGETQYF. The J gene is TRBJ2-5, the V gene TRBV27, with 10 bases matching TRBD1. V lost 6 bases and J lost 4; bases outside the gene matches: 8. Per germline, CDR1 MNHEY and CDR2 SMNVEV (reference sequence). CDR3 length: 15 residues.

The V gene is TRBV6-5, the J gene TRBJ1-4; TRBD1 agrees at 7 bases. Trimming at V came to 0 bases and at J to 7 bases, leaving 5 bases not matched to a gene. Germline V gives CDR1 MNHEY, CDR2 SVGAGI. The length of the CDR3 is 15 residues. DNA of the CDR3: TGTGCCAGCAGTTACTCGCGTCAGGGGGGTGAAAAACTGTTTTTT. This gives the protein CASSYSRQGGEKLFF.

The CDR3 nucleotides are TGTGCCAGTAGGGATGTCGGGACAGGTCCTGAAGCTTTCTTT. Its translation: CASRDVGTGPEAFF. V usage is TRBV19 and J usage is TRBJ1-1, with 8 bases aligning to TRBD1. The CDR3 contains 14 residues. Germline assignment: CDR1 LNHDA and CDR2 SQIVND (reference sequence). V shed 6 bases, J shed 6 bases, and the junction held 9 bases outside the gene matches.

This sequence joins TRBV20-1 and TRBJ2-3, with D perhaps TRBD2 (5 bases). The CDR3 has 14 amino acids. The V gene's germline CDR1 is DFQATT and CDR2 SNEGSKA (reference sequence). Trimming removed 0 bases from V and 2 bases from J, with 9 bases in between. Here the CDR3 DNA reads TGCAGTGCTAGAGACCCGGGAATCACAGATACGCAGTATTTT. Its protein product is CSARDPGITDTQYF.

V gene TRBV20-1 combines with J gene TRBJ2-1; 9 bases match TRBD2. V gave up 5 bases and J gave up 6 bases; unmatched junction bases: 8. The CDR3 spans 14 residues. Germline V gene sequence: CDR1 DFQATT, CDR2 SNEGSKA (reference sequence). The CDR3 sequence is CSAPLAGIANEQFF. DNA of the CDR3: TGCAGTGCTCCTCTAGCGGGGATCGCCAATGAGCAGTTCTTC.

V and J are TRBV6-4 and TRBJ2-1, with TRBD1 matching over 10 bases. Germline assignment: CDR1 MRHNA and CDR2 SNTAGT. V shed 5 bases, J shed 8 bases, and the junction held 9 bases outside the gene matches. The CDR3 runs 15 residues. CDR3 in DNA: TGTGCCAGCAGTCTTAGGACAGGGGGATCCGATGAGCAGTTCTTC. It codes for CASSLRTGGSDEQFF.

This clonotype has ten or more counts. J is TRBJ2-6 and V is TRBV20-1; 14 bases are shared with TRBD2. CDR3 length: 18 amino acids. CDR1 and CDR2 from the germline V gene are DFQATT and SNEGSKA (reference sequence). J gave up 4 bases and V 3 bases, and 8 bases lay outside the gene matches. The DNA for the CDR3 is TGCAGTGCTAGGGTGACTAGCGGGGGGGCCGCCGGGGCCAACGTCCTGACTTTC. It yields the protein CSARVTSGGAAGANVLTF.

This clonotype was counted ten times or more. This chain links TRBV7-9 with TRBJ2-1; 8 bases fit TRBD1. This CDR3 comprises 15 residues. The V gene end was trimmed by 0 bases and the J gene end by 7 bases; junction bases not matched to a gene: 5. Germline V lookup: CDR1 SEHNR, CDR2 FQNEAQ (reference sequence). DNA of the CDR3: TGTGCCAGCAGCTTAGCGGCAGGGGGCCCGAATGAGCAGTTCTTC. Encoded protein: CASSLAAGGPNEQFF.

This clonotype was detected ten times or more. This sequence joins TRBV7-9 and TRBJ2-7; tentatively, D is TRBD1 or TRBD2 (5 bases each). The V and J ends lost 5 bases and 7 bases respectively, with 15 bases between them. Germline V gives CDR1 SEHNR, CDR2 FQNEAQ (reference sequence). The CDR3 length is 13 residues. The CDR3 nucleotides are TGTGCCAGCAGCCCTGGTGGGGACCGGGAGCAGTACTTC. This gives the protein CASSPGGDREQYF.